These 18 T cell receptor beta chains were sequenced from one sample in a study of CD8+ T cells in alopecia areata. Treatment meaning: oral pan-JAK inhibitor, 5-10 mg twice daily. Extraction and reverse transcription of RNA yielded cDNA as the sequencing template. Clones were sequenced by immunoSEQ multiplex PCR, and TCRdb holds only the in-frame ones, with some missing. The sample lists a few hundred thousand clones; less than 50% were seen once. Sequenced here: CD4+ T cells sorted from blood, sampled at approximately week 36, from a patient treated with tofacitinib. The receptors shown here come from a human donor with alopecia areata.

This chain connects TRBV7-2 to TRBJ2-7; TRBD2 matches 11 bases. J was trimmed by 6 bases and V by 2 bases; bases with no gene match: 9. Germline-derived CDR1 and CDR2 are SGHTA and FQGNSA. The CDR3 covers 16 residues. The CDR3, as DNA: TGTGCCAGCAGCTTAACCTTACTAGCGGGAGTGGGCGAGCAGTACTTC. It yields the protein CASSLTLLAGVGEQYF.

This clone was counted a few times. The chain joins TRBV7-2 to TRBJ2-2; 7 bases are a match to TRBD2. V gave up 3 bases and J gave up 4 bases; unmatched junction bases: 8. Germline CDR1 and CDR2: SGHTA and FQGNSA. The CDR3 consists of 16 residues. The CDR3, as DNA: TGTGCCAGCAGCTTGAGTAGCGGGCATCGCACCGGGGAGCTGTTTTTT. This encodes CASSLSSGHRTGELFF.

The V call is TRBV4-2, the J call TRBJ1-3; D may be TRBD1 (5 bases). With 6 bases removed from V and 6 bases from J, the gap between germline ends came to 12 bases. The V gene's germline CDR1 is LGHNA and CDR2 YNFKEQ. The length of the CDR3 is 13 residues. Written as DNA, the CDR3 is TGTGCCAGCAGTTGGGGCAGTCTAAACACCATATATTTT. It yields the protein CASSWGSLNTIYF.

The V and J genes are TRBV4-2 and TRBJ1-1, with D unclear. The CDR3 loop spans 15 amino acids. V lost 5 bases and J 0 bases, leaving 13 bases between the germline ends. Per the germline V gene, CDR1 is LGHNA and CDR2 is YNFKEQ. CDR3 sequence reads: CASSFPGKMNTEAFF. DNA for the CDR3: TGTGCCAGCAGCTTCCCGGGGAAAATGAACACTGAAGCTTTCTTT.

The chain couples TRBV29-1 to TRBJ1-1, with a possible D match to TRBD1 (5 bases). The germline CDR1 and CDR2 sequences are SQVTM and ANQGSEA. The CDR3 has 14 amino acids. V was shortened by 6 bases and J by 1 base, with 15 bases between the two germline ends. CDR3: CSVRQGLKNTEAFF. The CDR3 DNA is TGCAGCGTGCGGCAGGGTCTTAAGAACACTGAAGCTTTCTTT.

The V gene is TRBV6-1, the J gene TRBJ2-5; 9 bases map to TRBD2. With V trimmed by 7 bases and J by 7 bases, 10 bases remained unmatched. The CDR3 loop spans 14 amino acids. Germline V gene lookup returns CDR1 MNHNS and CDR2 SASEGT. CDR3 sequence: CASISASGTGTQYF. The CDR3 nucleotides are TGTGCCAGCATATCGGCTAGCGGGACTGGGACCCAGTACTTC.

The CDR3 coding sequence is TGCAGCGTTGAAAGTGCGGGAGGGCCTATTAATGAGCAGTTCTTC. This gives the protein CSVESAGGPINEQFF. The chain joins TRBV29-1 to TRBJ2-1; TRBD2 agrees at 9 bases. Germline lookup yields CDR1 SQVTM and CDR2 ANQGSEA. The CDR3 has 15 residues. V was clipped by 2 bases and J by 7 bases; unmatched bases: 9.

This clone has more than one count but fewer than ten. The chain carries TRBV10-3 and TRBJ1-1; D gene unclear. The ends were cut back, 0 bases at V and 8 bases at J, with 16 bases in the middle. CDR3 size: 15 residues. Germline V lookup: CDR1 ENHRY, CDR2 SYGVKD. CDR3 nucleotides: TGTGCCATCAGTGAGTCGAACGGGCGGACGGCCGAAGCTTTCTTT. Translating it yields CAISESNGRTAEAFF.

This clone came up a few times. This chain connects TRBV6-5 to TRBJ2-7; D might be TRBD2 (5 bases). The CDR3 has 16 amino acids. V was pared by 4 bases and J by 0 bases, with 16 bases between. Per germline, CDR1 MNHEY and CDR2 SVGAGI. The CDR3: CASSLGGSVSSYEQYF. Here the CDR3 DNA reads TGTGCCAGCAGTTTAGGAGGAAGCGTGAGCTCCTACGAGCAGTACTTC.

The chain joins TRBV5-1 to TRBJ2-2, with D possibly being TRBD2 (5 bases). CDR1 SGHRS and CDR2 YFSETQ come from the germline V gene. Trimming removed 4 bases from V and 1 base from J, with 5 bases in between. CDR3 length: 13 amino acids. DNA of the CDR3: TGCGCCAGCAGCCGGGGGAACACCGGGGAGCTGTTTTTT. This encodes CASSRGNTGELFF.

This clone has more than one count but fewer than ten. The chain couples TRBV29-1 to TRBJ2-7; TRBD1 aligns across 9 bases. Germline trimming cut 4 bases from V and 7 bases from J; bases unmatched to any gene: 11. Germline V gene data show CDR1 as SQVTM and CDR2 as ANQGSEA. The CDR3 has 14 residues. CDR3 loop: CSVGSDRGTKEQYF. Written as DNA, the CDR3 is TGCAGCGTTGGTTCGGACAGGGGAACGAAGGAGCAGTACTTC.

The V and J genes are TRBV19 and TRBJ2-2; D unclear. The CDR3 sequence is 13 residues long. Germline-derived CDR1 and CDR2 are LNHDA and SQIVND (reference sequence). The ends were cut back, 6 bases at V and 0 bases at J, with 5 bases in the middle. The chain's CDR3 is CASRGTNTGELFF. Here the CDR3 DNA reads TGTGCCAGTAGAGGGACGAACACCGGGGAGCTGTTTTTT.

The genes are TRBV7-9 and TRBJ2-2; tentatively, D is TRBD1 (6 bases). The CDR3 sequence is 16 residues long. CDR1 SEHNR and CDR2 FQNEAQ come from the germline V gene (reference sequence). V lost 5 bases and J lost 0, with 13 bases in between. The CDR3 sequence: CASSAGTTPNTGELFF. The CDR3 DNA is TGTGCCAGCAGCGCCGGGACAACTCCGAACACCGGGGAGCTGTTTTTT.

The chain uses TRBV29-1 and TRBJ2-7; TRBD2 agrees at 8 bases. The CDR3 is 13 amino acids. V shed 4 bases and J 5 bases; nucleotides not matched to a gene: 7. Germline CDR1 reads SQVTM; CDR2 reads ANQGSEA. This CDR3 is CSVASGSAHEQYF. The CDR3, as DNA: TGCAGCGTTGCAAGCGGGAGTGCCCACGAGCAGTACTTC.

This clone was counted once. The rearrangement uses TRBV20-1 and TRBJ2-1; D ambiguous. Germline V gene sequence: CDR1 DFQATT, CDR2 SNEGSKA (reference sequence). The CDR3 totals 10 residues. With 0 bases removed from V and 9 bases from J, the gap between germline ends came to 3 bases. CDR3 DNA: TGCAGTGCTAGAGATCTTGAGCAGTTCTTC. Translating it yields CSARDLEQFF.

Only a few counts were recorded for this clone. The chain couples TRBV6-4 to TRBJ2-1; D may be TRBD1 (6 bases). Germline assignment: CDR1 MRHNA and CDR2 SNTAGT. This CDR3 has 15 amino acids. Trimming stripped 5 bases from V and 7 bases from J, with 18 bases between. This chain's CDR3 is CASSKDSGLGNEQFF. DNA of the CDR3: TGTGCCAGCAGTAAGGACAGTGGTTTGGGGAATGAGCAGTTCTTC.

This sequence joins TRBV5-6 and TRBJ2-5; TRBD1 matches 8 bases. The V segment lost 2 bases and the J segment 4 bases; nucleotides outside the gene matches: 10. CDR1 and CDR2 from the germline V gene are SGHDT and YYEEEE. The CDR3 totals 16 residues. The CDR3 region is CASSLGPGRGPETQYF. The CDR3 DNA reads TGTGCCAGCAGCTTAGGCCCCGGCAGGGGGCCAGAGACCCAGTACTTC.

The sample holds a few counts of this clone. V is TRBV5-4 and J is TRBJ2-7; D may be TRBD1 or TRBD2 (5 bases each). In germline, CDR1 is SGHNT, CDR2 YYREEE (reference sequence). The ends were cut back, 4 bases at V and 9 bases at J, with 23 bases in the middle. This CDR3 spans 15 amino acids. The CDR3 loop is CASSPLGTPETRQYF. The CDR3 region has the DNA TGTGCCAGCAGCCCCCTTGGGACCCCTGAGACGAGGCAGTACTTC.